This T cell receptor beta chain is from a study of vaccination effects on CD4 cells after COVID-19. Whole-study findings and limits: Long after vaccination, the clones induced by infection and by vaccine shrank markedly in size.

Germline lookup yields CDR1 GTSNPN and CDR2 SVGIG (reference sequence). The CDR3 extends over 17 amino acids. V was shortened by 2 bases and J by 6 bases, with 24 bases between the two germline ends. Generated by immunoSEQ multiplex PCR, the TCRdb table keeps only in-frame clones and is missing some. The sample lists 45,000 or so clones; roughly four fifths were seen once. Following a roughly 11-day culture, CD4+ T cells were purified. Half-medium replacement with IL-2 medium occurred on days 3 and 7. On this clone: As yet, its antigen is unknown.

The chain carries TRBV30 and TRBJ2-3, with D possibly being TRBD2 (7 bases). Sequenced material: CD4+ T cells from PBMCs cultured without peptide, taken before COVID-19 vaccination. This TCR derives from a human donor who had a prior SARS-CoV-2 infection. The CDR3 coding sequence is TGTGCCTGGAGTTCACGGCTGCGCGGGGGCCCAAGGGATACGCAGTATTTT. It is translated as CAWSSRLRGGPRDTQYF.